The 24 T cell receptor beta chains below all came from one sample that was sequenced in a study of CD8 T cells in Susac syndrome (dated by TCRdb to about 2019). Libraries came from the immunoSEQ multiplex PCR assay. RNA was extracted with the RNeasy kit and about 0.45 to 1 ug was reverse transcribed using random hexamers. TCRdb cleaned the public reads at Q25 with fastp, built clones with MiXCR and kept in-frame beta chains. CDR3 protein sequences are deduplicated, and each keeps its most common genes and DNA. Counted in this sample were 250,000 to 350,000 distinct CDR3 sequences; roughly nine tenths of them appeared once. In total, the top ten clones hold over 0.065% of the sample. What was sequenced was CD4+ T cells from PBMCs. The receptors originated from a human donor with multiple sclerosis.

J is TRBJ2-7 and V is TRBV20-1; D might be TRBD2 (6 bases). This CDR3 comprises 16 residues. Trimming removed 5 bases at V and 5 bases at J, with 25 bases between. Per the germline V gene, CDR1 is DFQATT and CDR2 is SNEGSKA (reference sequence). The CDR3 loop reads CSALRLERVEWDEQYF. CDR3 in DNA: TGCAGTGCTCTACGACTAGAGCGGGTTGAGTGGGACGAGCAGTACTTC.

The CDR3 nucleotides read TGTGCCAGCAGCTCGGGACTAGTCGACGAGCAGTACTTC. It specifies CASSSGLVDEQYF. The chain couples TRBV11-3 to TRBJ2-7, with 8 bases matching TRBD2. The CDR3 consists of 13 residues. Germline loops: CDR1 SGHNT, CDR2 YENEEA. The V gene end was trimmed by 4 bases and the J gene end by 5 bases; junction bases not matched to a gene: 4.

This clonotype appeared once. V gene TRBV12-3 or TRBV12-4 combines with J gene TRBJ1-1; 10 positions match TRBD1. This CDR3 region has 13 residues. V shed 6 bases and J 14 bases; nucleotides not matched to a gene: 12. CDR3 sequence (DNA): TGTGCCAGCAGCCCTCAACGGACAGGGGGTCTATTCTTT. Protein: CASSPQRTGGLFF.

This clonotype was seen just once. This rearrangement joins TRBV18 to TRBJ2-1, with a weak D call TRBD2 (6 bases). CDR1 and CDR2 from the germline V gene are KGHSH and LQKENI. V lost 3 bases, J lost 5 bases, and 14 bases lay in between. This CDR3 has 15 residues. For the CDR3, the DNA is TGTGCCAGCTCACCTCGGACTAAAGCGAACAATGAGCAGTTCTTC. It encodes CASSPRTKANNEQFF.

This chain uses TRBV11-3 with TRBJ2-2; D is possibly TRBD1 (7 bases). The CDR3 sequence is 16 residues long. The germline CDR1 and CDR2 sequences are SGHNT and YENEEA. The V end lost 7 bases, the J end lost 0 bases, and 15 bases lay between the germline ends. The CDR3: CASTPQGGTNTGELFF. CDR3 DNA sequence: TGTGCCAGCACCCCCCAGGGGGGAACGAACACCGGGGAGCTGTTTTTT. The full variable domain, in which reference TRBV11-3 and TRBJ2-2 provide the parts outside the CDR3, is EAGVVQSPRYKIIEKKQPVAFWCNPISGHNTLYWYLQNLGQGPELLIRYENEEAVDDSQLPKDRFSAERLKGVDSTLKIQPAELGDSAVYLCASTPQGGTNTGELFFGEGSRLTVL.

The V and J genes are TRBV6-2 or TRBV6-3 and TRBJ2-3, with D possibly TRBD2 on 5 matching bases. Germline-derived CDR1 and CDR2 are MNHEY and SVGEGT. This CDR3 spans 16 amino acids. Deletions cut 0 bases from V and 0 bases from J, with 10 bases between. CDR3: CASSYSTTSSTDTQYF. In nucleotides, the CDR3 is TGTGCCAGCAGTTACTCGACTACCTCTAGCACAGATACGCAGTATTTT.

The chain combines TRBV7-2 with TRBJ2-1; the match to TRBD2 covers 11 bases. Germline values: CDR1 SGHTA, CDR2 FQGNSA. The CDR3 has 16 amino acids. With V trimmed by 5 bases and J by 7 bases, 10 bases remained unmatched. The CDR3 DNA follows: TGTGCCAGCAGCCCCCGCCTAGCGGGAGGATTGAATGAGCAGTTCTTC. Protein: CASSPRLAGGLNEQFF.

The V and J genes are TRBV29-1 and TRBJ2-2, with a possible D match to TRBD1 (6 bases). This CDR3 has 13 residues. Trimming removed 7 bases at V and 6 bases at J, with 15 bases between. Germline V gives CDR1 SQVTM, CDR2 ANQGSEA. The CDR3: CSAGRQVAGELFF. DNA of the CDR3: TGCAGCGCCGGACGACAGGTCGCCGGGGAGCTGTTTTTT.

This chain links TRBV18 with TRBJ1-1; maybe TRBD1 (5 bases). CDR3 length equals 15 residues. V lost 3 bases and J lost 2, with 13 bases in between. CDR1 and CDR2 (germline): KGHSH, LQKENI. This chain's CDR3 is CASSPLGGGNTEAFF. The CDR3 region has the DNA TGTGCCAGCTCACCGCTCGGTGGGGGAAACACTGAAGCTTTCTTT.

The gene calls are TRBV29-1 and TRBJ2-5, with 7 bases aligning to TRBD1. V shed 7 bases and J 2 bases; nucleotides not matched to a gene: 1. The germline CDR1 and CDR2 sequences are SQVTM and ANQGSEA. CDR3 length equals 11 residues. CDR3 sequence reads: CSGDSQETQYF. The CDR3, as DNA: TGCAGCGGGGACAGTCAAGAGACCCAGTACTTC.

CDR3 bases: TGTGCCAGCAGTTTCAGGGTGGACACCGACTATGGCTACACCTTC. Translating it yields CASSFRVDTDYGYTF. The V gene is TRBV12-3 or TRBV12-4, the J gene TRBJ1-2, with a possible D match to TRBD1 (5 bases). The CDR3 is 15 amino acids. V was pared by 3 bases and J by 3 bases, with 14 bases between.

The chain carries TRBV3-1 and TRBJ2-1; TRBD2 aligns across 14 bases. From germline, CDR1 is LGHDT and CDR2 YNNKEL (reference sequence). The CDR3 has 20 amino acids. V was clipped by 4 bases and J by 0 bases; unmatched bases: 11. The CDR3 DNA reads as TGTGCCAGCAGCCCGCGACTAGCGGGAGGGCTAAAGGGCTCCTACAATGAGCAGTTCTTC. It translates to CASSPRLAGGLKGSYNEQFF.

The rearrangement uses TRBV6-5 and TRBJ1-2; D possibly corresponds to TRBD1 (6 bases). CDR1 MNHEY and CDR2 SVGAGI come from the germline V gene. Trimming removed 6 bases from V and 3 bases from J, with 14 bases in between. CDR3 length equals 14 residues. The chain's CDR3 is CASRPQGVDYGYTF. CDR3 DNA: TGTGCCAGCAGACCACAGGGAGTCGACTATGGCTACACCTTC.

In DNA, the CDR3 is TGCGCCAGCAGTCAGAGGAAGGACAGGCATCCTCATCAGCCCCAGCATTTT. Translation: CASSQRKDRHPHQPQHF. The chain joins TRBV23-1 to TRBJ1-5; 7 bases are shared with TRBD1. TRBV23-1 is an ORF, with its function uncertain. J was trimmed by 5 bases and V by 3 bases; bases with no gene match: 13. This CDR3 has 17 residues.

With respect to this clonotype: The junction and the germline gene differ at one end; a read error may be behind it. This chain uses TRBV7-2 with TRBJ2-7; 10 bases align to TRBD2. CDR3 length: 14 residues. Looked up from germline, CDR1 is SGHTA and CDR2 is FQGNSA. This CDR3 is CASRLAGGGYEQYF. The CDR3 DNA reads as TGTGCCAGCAGGTTAGCGGGGGGAGGTTACGAGCAGTACTTC.

The V gene is TRBV5-8, the J gene TRBJ2-7; 7 bases are a match to TRBD1. CDR3 length equals 15 residues. Germline V gives CDR1 SGHTS, CDR2 YDEGEE. Germline trimming cut 4 bases from V and 3 bases from J; bases unmatched to any gene: 10. CDR3 sequence (DNA): TGTGCCAGCAGCCGTGGCTTTGGACAGGTCTACGAGCAGTACTTC. Its protein product is CASSRGFGQVYEQYF.

This chain joins TRBV25-1 and TRBJ1-3; 7 positions match TRBD1. Trimming at V came to 5 bases and at J to 0 bases, leaving 4 bases not matched to a gene. Germline V gene lookup returns CDR1 MGHDK and CDR2 SYGVNS. The CDR3 contains 15 residues. The CDR3 loop reads CASSLRGLSGNTIYF. The CDR3 region has the DNA TGTGCCAGCAGTCTTAGGGGGCTCTCTGGAAACACCATATATTTT.

The rearrangement links TRBV4-1 to TRBJ2-3, with 13 bases fitting TRBD2. There are 17 residues in the CDR3. The germline V gene has CDR1 MGHRA and CDR2 YSYEKL. After removal of 4 bases from V and 3 bases from J, the junction contained 7 bases not matched to a gene. This chain's CDR3 is CASSRELTSGRTDTQYF. CDR3 nucleotide sequence: TGCGCCAGCAGCCGAGAGTTGACTAGCGGGAGGACAGATACGCAGTATTTT.

The chain has TRBV7-2 and TRBJ2-4; D not certain. From germline, CDR1 is SGHTA and CDR2 FQGNSA. The V gene lost 2 bases and the J gene lost 5 bases, with 10 bases spanning the gap. The CDR3 is 14 residues long. CDR3: CASSLISLENIQYF. In DNA, the CDR3 is TGTGCCAGCAGCTTAATCTCTCTCGAAAACATTCAGTACTTC.

The chain has TRBV7-2 and TRBJ2-7; 10 bases are a match to TRBD2. The V gene's germline CDR1 is SGHTA and CDR2 FQGNSA. This CDR3 is 14 amino acids long. V lost 0 bases and J lost 11; bases outside the gene matches: 7. The chain's CDR3 is CASSLAPSGGPEYF. CDR3 in DNA: TGTGCCAGCAGCTTAGCCCCTAGCGGGGGTCCTGAGTACTTC.

In this sample, this clonotype turned up a few times. The chain combines TRBV28 with TRBJ2-1; 13 nucleotides match TRBD2. This CDR3 is 15 amino acids long. CDR1 and CDR2 (germline): MDHEN, SYDVKM. V shed 4 bases and J 4 bases; nucleotides not matched to a gene: 1. CDR3 DNA sequence: TGTGCCAGCAGTTCGACTAGCGGGGGGTACAATGAGCAGTTCTTC. Translation gives CASSSTSGGYNEQFF.

The chain recombines TRBV5-4 with TRBJ2-5; tentative D call: TRBD2 (6 bases). The length of the CDR3 is 16 residues. Trimming pared 4 bases from V and 0 bases from J, leaving 16 bases between. The germline CDR1 and CDR2 sequences are SGHNT and YYREEE (reference sequence). CDR3 amino acids: CASSARFRGYQETQYF. The DNA of the CDR3 is TGTGCCAGCAGCGCCCGGTTTCGGGGGTACCAAGAGACCCAGTACTTC.

The CDR3 bases are TGCAGCGTTGAAGAACGAGGACAGGGGGACGGGGCCAACGTCCTGACTTTC. Translated: CSVEERGQGDGANVLTF. The rearrangement joins TRBV29-1 to TRBJ2-6, with 10 nucleotides matching TRBD1. CDR3 length: 17 residues. With V trimmed by 0 bases and J by 4 bases, 6 bases remained unmatched. Per germline, CDR1 SQVTM and CDR2 ANQGSEA.

The V call is TRBV18, the J call TRBJ2-1, with D perhaps TRBD1 (5 bases). Germline CDR1 reads KGHSH; CDR2 reads LQKENI. This CDR3 spans 15 amino acids. Between the trimmed V and J ends, which lost 3 bases and 7 bases, there was a span of 16 bases. The CDR3 DNA follows: TGTGCCAGCTCACCGGACGCTCAGGGCCGAAATGAGCAGTTCTTC. Protein: CASSPDAQGRNEQFF.